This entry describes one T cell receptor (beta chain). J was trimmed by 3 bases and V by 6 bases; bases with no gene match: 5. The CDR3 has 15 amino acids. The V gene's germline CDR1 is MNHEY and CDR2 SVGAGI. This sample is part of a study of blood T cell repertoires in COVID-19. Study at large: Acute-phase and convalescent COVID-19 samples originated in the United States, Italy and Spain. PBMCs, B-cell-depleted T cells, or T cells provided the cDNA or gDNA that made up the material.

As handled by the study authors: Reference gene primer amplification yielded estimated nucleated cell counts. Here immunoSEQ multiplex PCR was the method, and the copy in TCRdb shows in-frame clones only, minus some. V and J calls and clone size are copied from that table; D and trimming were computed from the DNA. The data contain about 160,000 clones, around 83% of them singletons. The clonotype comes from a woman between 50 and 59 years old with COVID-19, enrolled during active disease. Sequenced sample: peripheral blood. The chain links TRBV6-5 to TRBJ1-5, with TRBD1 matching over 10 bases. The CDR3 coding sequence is TGTGCCAGCAGATCGGGACAGGGGTTCAATCAGCCCCAGCATTTT. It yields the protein CASRSGQGFNQPQHF.